The TCR beta chain described here comes from a study of cytomegalovirus exposure and HLA in healthy donors. The V segment lost 3 bases and the J segment 6 bases; nucleotides outside the gene matches: 3. The CDR3 totals 13 residues. CDR1 and CDR2 (germline): SGHRS, YFSETQ. PCR was performed using 60 Vbeta and 13 Jbeta primers. The data were produced by immunoSEQ multiplex PCR, yet TCRdb's version contains in-frame clones alone and is incomplete. The sample gives under 90,000 clones, approximately 71% of which show up once; approximately 2.1% is in the top ten. The study, taken as a whole, reports: DRB1 showed the most TCR associations and HLA-C the fewest in a later analysis, as rates varied by HLA locus.

Regarding this clone: Its antigen is not known.

The gene calls are TRBV5-1 and TRBJ2-1; the match to TRBD2 covers 7 bases. This sequence originates from a man in his forties in good health and CMV-seronegative. The sample comprised PBMCs. The CDR3 is CASSSQRGNEQFF. Here the CDR3 DNA reads TGCGCCAGCAGCTCCCAGCGGGGCAATGAGCAGTTCTTC.